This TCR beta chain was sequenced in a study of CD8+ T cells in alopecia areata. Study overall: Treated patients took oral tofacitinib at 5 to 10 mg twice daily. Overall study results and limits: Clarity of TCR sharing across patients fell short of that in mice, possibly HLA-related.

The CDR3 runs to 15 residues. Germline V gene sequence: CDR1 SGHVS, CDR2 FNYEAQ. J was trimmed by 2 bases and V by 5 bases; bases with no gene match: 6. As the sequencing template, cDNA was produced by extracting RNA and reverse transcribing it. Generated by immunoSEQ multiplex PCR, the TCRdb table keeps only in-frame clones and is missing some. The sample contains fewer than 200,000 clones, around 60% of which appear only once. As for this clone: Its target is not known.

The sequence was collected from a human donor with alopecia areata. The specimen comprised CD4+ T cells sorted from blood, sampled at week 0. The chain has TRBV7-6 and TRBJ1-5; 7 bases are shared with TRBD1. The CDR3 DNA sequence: TGTGCCAGCAGCCCACTCCAGGGGGGCAATCAGCCCCAGCATTTT. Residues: CASSPLQGGNQPQHF.